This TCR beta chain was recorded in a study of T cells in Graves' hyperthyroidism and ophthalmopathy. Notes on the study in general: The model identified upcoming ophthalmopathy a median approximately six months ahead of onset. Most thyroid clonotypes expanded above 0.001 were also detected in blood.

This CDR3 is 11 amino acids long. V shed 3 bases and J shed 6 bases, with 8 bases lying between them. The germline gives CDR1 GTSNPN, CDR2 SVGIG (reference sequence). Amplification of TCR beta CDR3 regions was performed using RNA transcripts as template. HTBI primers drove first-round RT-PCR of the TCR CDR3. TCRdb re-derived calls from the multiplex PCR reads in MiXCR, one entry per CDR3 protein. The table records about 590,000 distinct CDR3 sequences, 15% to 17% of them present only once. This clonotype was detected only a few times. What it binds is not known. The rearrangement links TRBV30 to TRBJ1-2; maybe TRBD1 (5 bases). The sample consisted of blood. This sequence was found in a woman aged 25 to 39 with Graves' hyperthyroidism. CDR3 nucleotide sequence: TGTGCCTGGAGGGGGGAGGATGGCTACACCTTC. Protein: CAWRGEDGYTF.